This T cell receptor (beta chain) was sequenced in a study of STAT5B mutations in CD4+ large granular lymphocyte leukemia. The CDR3 contains 15 residues. Trimming pared 2 bases from V and 0 bases from J, leaving 8 bases between. The germline V gene encodes CDR1 SGHTA and CDR2 FQGNSA. Produced via immunoSEQ multiplex PCR; TCRdb's table is partial and in-frame only. The data hold around 35,000 clones, with about 74% observed a single time. Study conclusions and caveats: Compared with healthy controls (2/35), patient top clones favored TRBV06 (8/27).

For this clone: What it binds is unknown.

The TCR was taken from a human donor in good health. What was sequenced was CD4+ T cells from blood buffy coats. This chain uses TRBV7-2 with TRBJ1-3, with D hard to call. This chain's CDR3 is CASSLSSRSGNTIYF. Here the CDR3 DNA reads TGTGCCAGCAGCTTAAGCAGCCGCTCTGGAAACACCATATATTTT.